What follows are 29 T cell receptor beta chains derived from one specimen sequenced in a study of blood T cell repertoires in COVID-19. Data came from immunoSEQ multiplex PCR; TCRdb stores just in-frame clones and leaves some out. The sample carries about 190,000 clones, around 85% recorded once. The sequencing sample was made of peripheral blood. The receptors come from a man aged 30 to 39 with acute or convalescent COVID-19.

The J gene is TRBJ1-6, the V gene TRBV5-1; maybe TRBD1 (6 bases). Trimming took 0 bases from V and 0 from J, leaving 13 bases between them. The CDR3 has 18 amino acids. Looked up from germline, CDR1 is SGHRS and CDR2 is YFSETQ. CDR3 nucleotides: TGCGCCAGCAGCTTGGAACCAGGGGATAGCTCCTATAATTCACCCCTCCACTTT. It is translated as CASSLEPGDSSYNSPLHF.

This chain connects TRBV2 to TRBJ1-2; 9 bases map to TRBD1. Per germline, CDR1 SNHLY and CDR2 FYNNEI. The CDR3 consists of 16 residues. V lost 6 bases, J lost 3 bases, and 11 bases stayed unmatched. CDR3 in amino acids: CASRDSRWTGDYGYTF. The DNA of the CDR3 is TGTGCCAGCAGGGATTCTAGATGGACAGGGGACTATGGCTACACCTTC.

The chain recombines TRBV6-5 with TRBJ1-6, with 7 bases fitting TRBD1. The CDR3 is 14 residues long. Unmatched junction bases numbered 2, after V lost 4 bases and J lost 5 bases. The germline CDR1 and CDR2 sequences are MNHEY and SVGAGI. CDR3: CASSSRGHNSPLHF. Here the CDR3 DNA reads TGTGCCAGCAGTTCGAGGGGGCATAATTCACCCCTCCACTTT.

The V gene is TRBV3-1 (or the pseudogene TRBV3-2), the J gene TRBJ1-5, with 7 bases that match TRBD1. After removal of 0 bases from V and 3 bases from J, the junction contained 2 bases not matched to a gene. Germline CDR1 LGHDT, CDR2 YNNKEL (reference sequence). The CDR3 extends over 15 amino acids. CDR3 region: CASSQDDRDNQPQHF. The CDR3 DNA sequence: TGTGCCAGCAGCCAAGACGACAGGGACAATCAGCCCCAGCATTTT.

V and J are TRBV30 and TRBJ2-1; 7 bases agree with TRBD2. CDR1 is GTSNPN, CDR2 SVGIG, per germline (reference sequence). The trim removed 0 bases at V and 9 bases at J, leaving 5 bases unmatched. This CDR3 spans 13 amino acids. In DNA, the CDR3 is TGTGCCTGGAGTGTCTCTAGCGGCGGTGAGCAGTTCTTC. Translation gives CAWSVSSGGEQFF.

This chain joins TRBV21-1 and TRBJ1-6; TRBD1 is taken as the D call from the table, unchecked against the DNA. TRBV21-1 constitutes a pseudogene. The CDR3 runs 15 residues. DNA for the CDR3: TGTGCCAGCAGCAAGGGACAGGAGAATGATTCACCCCTCCACTTT. It translates to CASSKGQENDSPLHF.

The CDR3 DNA reads as TGTGCCAGCAGCAGGGGACAGGGGCCGACTAATGAAAAACTGTTTTTT. This translates into CASSRGQGPTNEKLFF. This chain uses TRBV7-2 with TRBJ1-4, with 10 bases that match TRBD1. The trim removed 5 bases at V and 2 bases at J, leaving 5 bases unmatched. Germline V CDR1 and CDR2: SGHTA, FQGNSA. The CDR3 spans 16 residues.

V is TRBV2 and J is TRBJ1-1; tentatively, D is TRBD1 (5 bases). This CDR3 is 14 amino acids long. Trimming pared 4 bases from V and 0 bases from J, leaving 9 bases between. Germline lookup yields CDR1 SNHLY and CDR2 FYNNEI. The CDR3 DNA reads TGTGCCAGCAGTGTTGGCAGGGTGAACACTGAAGCTTTCTTT. Its protein product is CASSVGRVNTEAFF.

This chain links TRBV5-1 with TRBJ1-4; D might be TRBD1 (6 bases). The germline gives CDR1 SGHRS, CDR2 YFSETQ. The V end was cut by 2 bases, the J end by 1 base, with 9 bases between. There are 15 residues in the CDR3. In DNA form, the CDR3 reads TGCGCCAGCAGCTTCGGACAGCTAACTAATGAAAAACTGTTTTTT. This codes for CASSFGQLTNEKLFF.

The chain joins TRBV7-8 to TRBJ1-5; unclear D gene. V was pared by 5 bases and J by 2 bases, with 13 bases between. Germline V gene data show CDR1 as SGHVS and CDR2 as FQNEAQ. The CDR3 is 15 amino acids. This CDR3 reads CASSGSLGGNQPQHF. CDR3 nucleotides: TGTGCCAGCAGCGGTTCACTCGGGGGCAATCAGCCCCAGCATTTT.

J is TRBJ1-1 and V is TRBV5-1; D unresolved. This CDR3 is built from 13 residues. CDR1 and CDR2 (germline): SGHRS, YFSETQ. V shed 0 bases and J shed 0 bases, with 3 bases lying between them. The CDR3 here is CASSLVVNTEAFF. CDR3 sequence (DNA): TGCGCCAGCAGCTTGGTCGTGAACACTGAAGCTTTCTTT.

CDR3 DNA sequence: TGTGCCAGCTCACCACTCGCTGGGTCAGGGGCCGCAACTAATGAAAAACTGTTTTTT. As protein: CASSPLAGSGAATNEKLFF. This chain connects TRBV18 to TRBJ1-4, with D perhaps TRBD1 (6 bases). The germline gives CDR1 KGHSH, CDR2 LQKENI. V lost 1 base, J lost 0 bases, and 18 bases lay in between. The length of the CDR3 is 19 residues.

The chain employs TRBV3-1 (or the pseudogene TRBV3-2) and TRBJ1-4, with D maybe TRBD1 (5 bases). Germline V gene data show CDR1 as LGHDT and CDR2 as YNNKEL (reference sequence). The V end was cut by 0 bases, the J end by 3 bases, with 14 bases between. The CDR3 is made up of 17 amino acids. For the CDR3, the DNA is TGTGCCAGCAGCCAAGATCGGGGGAGCCTTTCTAATGAAAAACTGTTTTTT. This encodes CASSQDRGSLSNEKLFF.

V usage is TRBV6-5 and J usage is TRBJ1-2; D perhaps matches TRBD1 (6 bases). Looked up from germline, CDR1 is MNHEY and CDR2 is SVGAGI. The ends were cut back, 2 bases at V and 4 bases at J, with 17 bases in the middle. This CDR3 has 16 amino acids. The CDR3 nucleotides are TGTGCCAGCAGTTACCTACAGGGCCCGAAGCGCTATGGCTACACCTTC. It translates to CASSYLQGPKRYGYTF.

V and J are TRBV19 and TRBJ1-6, with 7 nucleotides matching TRBD1. V lost 6 bases to trimming and J lost 7 bases; unmatched junction nucleotides: 12. This CDR3 spans 16 amino acids. Germline loops: CDR1 LNHDA, CDR2 SQIVND (reference sequence). The CDR3 DNA reads TGTGCCAGTAGACGAACAGGGGTGATCCCCAATTCACCCCTCCACTTT. Protein: CASRRTGVIPNSPLHF.

This clone was observed a few times. The chain joins TRBV29-1 to TRBJ1-2; 7 nucleotides match TRBD1. Germline values: CDR1 SQVTM, CDR2 ANQGSEA. The CDR3 runs 13 residues. Trimming removed 6 bases from V and 5 bases from J; junction bases left unmatched: 9. The CDR3 coding sequence is TGCAGCGTGTCAGGACAGGAAAAATATGGCTACACCTTC. The encoded protein is CSVSGQEKYGYTF. The whole variable domain, remainder taken from reference TRBV29-1 and TRBJ1-2, is SAVISQKPSRDICQRGTSLTIQCQVDSQVTMMFWYRQQPGQSLTLIATANQGSEATYESGFVIDKFPISRPNLTFSTLTVSNMSPEDSSIYLCSVSGQEKYGYTFGSGTRLTVV.

The chain is built from TRBV28 and TRBJ2-5; 8 nucleotides line up with TRBD2. The length of the CDR3 is 16 residues. J gave up 4 bases and V 2 bases, and 9 bases lay outside the gene matches. Germline-derived CDR1 and CDR2 are MDHEN and SYDVKM. The CDR3 DNA follows: TGTGCCAGCAGTTTACGGGGGGGCGCTTACGGAGAGACCCAGTACTTC. This sequence encodes CASSLRGGAYGETQYF.

This clone was seen only once. V gene TRBV30 combines with J gene TRBJ1-6; tentative D call: TRBD1 (5 bases). Trimming left V 1 base short and J 8 bases short, with 12 bases between. CDR3 length: 14 amino acids. The germline gives CDR1 GTSNPN, CDR2 SVGIG (reference sequence). The CDR3: CAWSGVRVDSPLHF. The CDR3 DNA is TGTGCCTGGAGTGGAGTCAGGGTGGATTCACCCCTCCACTTT.

The chain is built from TRBV20-1 and TRBJ2-5; 7 bases align to TRBD1. This CDR3 is built from 10 residues. CDR1 and CDR2 from the germline V gene are DFQATT and SNEGSKA (reference sequence). CDR3 sequence (DNA): TGCTCGACAGGGTCAGAGACCCAGTACTTC. This sequence encodes CSTGSETQYF.

The chain joins TRBV28 to TRBJ1-2; TRBD1 matches at 8 bases. The CDR3 length is 13 residues. Germline V gives CDR1 MDHEN, CDR2 SYDVKM. V lost 7 bases, J lost 8 bases, and 9 bases stayed unmatched. DNA of the CDR3: TGTGCCAGCACCATGGACAGGGCGGGAGGCTACACCTTC. This gives the protein CASTMDRAGGYTF.

The chain couples TRBV29-1 to TRBJ2-7; 8 positions match TRBD1. The germline V gene has CDR1 SQVTM and CDR2 ANQGSEA. Trimming removed 6 bases from V and 5 bases from J; junction bases left unmatched: 6. CDR3 length: 12 residues. CDR3 sequence (DNA): TGCAGCGTGGCCCGGACAGGGAACGAGCAGTACTTC. Translating it yields CSVARTGNEQYF.

This clone came up a few times. The J gene is TRBJ1-2, the V gene TRBV19; D not resolved. Germline V gives CDR1 LNHDA, CDR2 SQIVND (reference sequence). Trimming took off 7 bases at V and 6 bases at J, with 15 bases between the two ends. This CDR3 has 13 amino acids. The CDR3, as DNA: TGTGCCAGTACTCAAGGTCGGGAAAATGGCTACACCTTC. Amino acid sequence: CASTQGRENGYTF. Drawing the rest from reference TRBV19 and TRBJ1-2, the complete variable domain is DGGITQSPKYLFRKEGQNVTLSCEQNLNHDAMYWYRQDPGQGLRLIYYSQIVNDFQKGDIAEGYSVSREKKESFPLTVTSAQKNPTAFYLCASTQGRENGYTFGSGTRLTVV.

V is TRBV28 and J is TRBJ1-2; D is undetermined. The CDR3 covers 12 residues. CDR1 is MDHEN, CDR2 SYDVKM, per germline. The germline V and J ends were trimmed by 5 bases and 2 bases, with 6 bases remaining between them. CDR3 sequence: CASSAGNYGYTF. The CDR3 DNA reads TGTGCCAGCAGTGCAGGAAACTATGGCTACACCTTC.

This clone was counted once. The chain uses TRBV28 and TRBJ1-2; 10 nucleotides agree with TRBD1. CDR3 length: 14 amino acids. With 6 bases clipped from V and 13 bases from J, the junction kept 14 bases outside the gene matches. Per the germline V gene, CDR1 is MDHEN and CDR2 is SYDVKM. The CDR3 sequence: CASSRIPGQGTFTF. The CDR3 bases are TGTGCCAGCAGCCGCATCCCGGGACAGGGGACCTTCACCTTC.

This chain uses TRBV30 with TRBJ1-1; 12 bases align to TRBD1. Per the germline V gene, CDR1 is GTSNPN and CDR2 is SVGIG (reference sequence). This CDR3 has 17 residues. V lost 2 bases and J lost 4; bases outside the gene matches: 11. The DNA of the CDR3 is TGTGCCTGGAGTACGGGACAGGGGGCGCGTTCGGGCACTGAAGCTTTCTTT. Translated: CAWSTGQGARSGTEAFF.

The chain recombines TRBV20-1 with TRBJ1-1; D gene unclear. V was shortened by 5 bases and J by 3 bases, with 7 bases between the two germline ends. The length of the CDR3 is 11 residues. The germline gives CDR1 DFQATT, CDR2 SNEGSKA (reference sequence). The CDR3 reads CSAYRDTEAFF. In DNA, the CDR3 is TGCAGTGCTTACCGAGACACTGAAGCTTTCTTT.

The rearrangement links TRBV28 to TRBJ1-4, with unresolved D. Germline loops: CDR1 MDHEN, CDR2 SYDVKM. V was clipped by 1 base and J by 4 bases, with 7 bases between them. CDR3 length: 14 residues. The CDR3 protein is CASSLLRGNEKLFF. The CDR3 nucleotides read TGTGCCAGCAGTTTATTACGGGGTAATGAAAAACTGTTTTTT.

The chain couples TRBV27 to TRBJ2-1; 9 bases map to TRBD2. Germline CDR1 reads MNHEY; CDR2 reads SMNVEV (reference sequence). After removal of 6 bases from V and 4 bases from J, the junction contained 10 bases not matched to a gene. The CDR3 covers 16 residues. The CDR3 reads CASRFTGTSPYNEQFF. Here the CDR3 DNA reads TGTGCCAGCAGATTTACCGGGACTAGCCCGTACAATGAGCAGTTCTTC.

The V and J genes are TRBV4-2 and TRBJ2-1; D is unresolved. CDR1 is LGHNA and CDR2 is YNFKEQ in the germline V gene. Trimming shortened V by 0 bases and J by 6 bases, and 12 bases separated the two germline ends. This CDR3 comprises 15 residues. The chain's CDR3 is CASSQDSKRGNEQFF. CDR3 DNA: TGTGCCAGCAGCCAAGACAGCAAGCGAGGCAATGAGCAGTTCTTC.